This paragraph covers one T cell receptor (beta chain) sequence. As yet, its antigen is unknown. Intraepithelial and lamina propria lymphocytes were released after the graft tissue was processed. This specimen belongs to a study of graft-versus-host responses after intestinal transplantation. Turning to the study itself: Every one of the recipients received anti-thymocyte globulin induction and afterwards took tacrolimus and steroids for around 3 years.

Sequenced by immunoSEQ multiplex PCR; TCRdb stores in-frame clones only, minus some. The sample carries 22,000 or so clones, just over 75% recorded once. Trimming took 5 bases from V and 4 from J, leaving 18 bases between them. Germline V CDR1 and CDR2: SGHAT, FQNNGV. This CDR3 spans 17 amino acids. The study, taken as a whole, reports: After transplant, early declines in HvG clones were associated with peak levels of circulating GvH clones. Allograft clonal ratios (graft-versus-host to host-versus-graft) were high in patients who had graft-donor T cell macrochimerism. Ileal or blood samples showed some GvH clones first, and such clones were also found in recipient marrow.

The sequencing here drew on ileum tissue, taken 12 days after intestinal transplant. The source is a human patient who received an intestinal transplant, so some T cells may come from the graft donor. The chain is built from TRBV11-2 and TRBJ2-6; no definite D call. The DNA of the CDR3 is TGTGCCAGCAGCCCCCCTAACGCTATGCCAGGGGCCAACGTCCTGACTTTC. Translated: CASSPPNAMPGANVLTF.